This is a list of T cell receptor beta chains from one sample in a study of T-cell reconstitution after alpha-beta-depleted transplantation in children. MiXCR was run by TCRdb on the PCR reads, yielding one entry per CDR3 protein. The sample yields about a million distinct CDR3 sequences, 25% to 30% seen once. The sequencing used PBMCs, mostly from graft donor cells, collected 360 days after TCRalphabeta/CD19-depleted stem cell transplant. All receptors come from a boy younger than two who had a stem cell transplant for SCID, so the T cells may come from the graft donor. The CDR3 runs from the conserved cysteine through the conserved F or W. Each record gives: D gene, clone size, J gene, V gene, CDR3 length, CDR3 DNA, CDR3 protein. D genes are given only for firm matches. The size field is filled for only some rows; it gives once, few, many or a size class.

>TRBD2|few|TRBJ2-1|TRBV12-3/TRBV12-4|18
TGTGCCAGCAGTTTAAGTTCGGGCGGGGGGCACAACTACAATGAGCAGTTCTTC
CASSLSSGGGHNYNEQFF
>TRBD1|.|TRBJ1-1|TRBV6-1|15
TGTGCCAGCAGGCACCGGGACAGGGGCAACACTGAAGCTTTCTTT
CASRHRDRGNTEAFF
>.|many|TRBJ1-1|TRBV5-1|13
TGCGCCAGCAGCTTAGACACGAACACTGAAGCTTTCTTT
CASSLDTNTEAFF
>.|.|TRBJ2-7|TRBV7-2|15
TGTGCCAGCTCGTGGAGGGGCCTTCGCACCTACGAGCAGTACTTC
CASSWRGLRTYEQYF
>TRBD1|.|TRBJ1-2|TRBV10-3|17
TGTGCCATCAGTGGGGACAGGGAATACATCCCAATATATGGCTACACCTTC
CAISGDREYIPIYGYTF
>.|.|TRBJ1-1|TRBV11-2|14
TGTGCCAGCAGCCCCTTCGACAGGAACACTGAAGCTTTCTTT
CASSPFDRNTEAFF
>TRBD2|many|TRBJ2-7|TRBV12-3/TRBV12-4|15
TGTGCCAGCAGTTTAGGCGGGGGGATCACCTACGAGCAGTACTTC
CASSLGGGITYEQYF
>.|.|TRBJ1-2|TRBV13|15
TGTGCCAGCAGCTTAGGCCATACGGACACGTGGGGCTACACCTTC
CASSLGHTDTWGYTF
>.|few|TRBJ2-7|TRBV7-9|13
TGTGCCAGCAGCCAGACAGCTCCCTACGAGCAGTACTTC
CASSQTAPYEQYF
>TRBD1|.|TRBJ2-7|TRBV4-3|15
TGCGCCAGCAGCGCCGGGACAGCGAGCTCCTACGAGCAGTACTTC
CASSAGTASSYEQYF
>.|few|TRBJ2-1|TRBV4-2|15
TGTGCCAGCAGCCAGAGGAGTGGGGGGTACAATGAGCAGTTCTTC
CASSQRSGGYNEQFF
>TRBD2|few|TRBJ2-3|TRBV5-1|14
TGCGCCAGCAGCTGGGGAGGGGCTCGGGATACGCAGTATTTT
CASSWGGARDTQYF
>.|few|TRBJ2-1|TRBV24-1|15
TGTGCCACCAGTGATTTGCAGGTAGCTAGCAATGAGCAGTTCTTC
CATSDLQVASNEQFF